The 15 T cell receptor beta chains below were found in one sample sequenced in a study of cytomegalovirus exposure and HLA in healthy donors (TCRdb year 2017). The library was generated by the immunoSEQ multiplex PCR assay. The multiplex PCR relied on a mix of 60 forward primers for TCR Vbeta segments and 13 reverse primers for TCR Jbeta segments. The immuneACCESS repertoire file appears here via TCRdb, limited to in-frame rearrangements. These files lack a portion of the clones; in checked studies, under half of the deficit traces to unresolved V genes, and the cause of the others is not known. The sample table holds about 59,000 clones, of which approximately 80% were seen once. Nearly 4% of the sample belongs to the ten largest clones. Sequencing input: PBMCs. Receptor source: a woman between 40 and 55 years old in good health and CMV-seronegative.

This clone came up once. The J gene is TRBJ2-1, the V gene TRBV4-1, with 11 bases aligning to TRBD2. The V segment lost 6 bases and the J segment 5 bases; nucleotides outside the gene matches: 12. Germline V CDR1 and CDR2: MGHRA, YSYEKL. The CDR3 totals 17 residues. The CDR3 sequence: CASSKGSSGRTNNEQFF. The CDR3 DNA follows: TGCGCCAGCAGTAAAGGGTCTAGCGGGAGGACCAACAATGAGCAGTTCTTC.

The V call is TRBV7-6, the J call TRBJ2-2; TRBD2 matches at 15 bases. This CDR3 spans 17 amino acids. Losses at the gene ends were 5 bases for V and 3 bases for J; bases not matched to a gene: 4. Germline-derived CDR1 and CDR2 are SGHVS and FNYEAQ. The chain's CDR3 is CASSRGTSGRYTGELFF. For the CDR3, the DNA is TGTGCCAGCAGCCGTGGGACTAGCGGGAGGTACACCGGGGAGCTGTTTTTT.

The rearrangement joins TRBV10-3 to TRBJ2-7; 11 bases map to TRBD2. Germline V CDR1 and CDR2: ENHRY, SYGVKD. The V segment lost 5 bases and the J segment 9 bases; nucleotides outside the gene matches: 12. The length of the CDR3 is 15 residues. CDR3 region: CAISTGLAGVLGQYF. The CDR3 nucleotides read TGTGCCATCAGTACCGGACTAGCGGGCGTCTTAGGGCAGTACTTC.

The rearrangement joins TRBV4-1 to TRBJ1-2; 8 bases fit TRBD1. The CDR3 has 18 residues. Per the germline V gene, CDR1 is MGHRA and CDR2 is YSYEKL. The ends lost 1 base at V and 6 bases at J; junction bases unmatched: 16. CDR3 sequence: CASSQGTLRQGAGDGYTF. As DNA, the CDR3 is TGCGCCAGCAGCCAAGGTACCTTACGCCAGGGGGCTGGAGATGGCTACACCTTC.

The rearrangement uses TRBV18 and TRBJ2-1; D possibly corresponds to TRBD2 (6 bases). Trimming stripped 0 bases from V and 2 bases from J, with 14 bases between. This CDR3 comprises 17 residues. Germline values: CDR1 KGHSH, CDR2 LQKENI. CDR3 protein: CASSPPTGSEAYNEQFF. CDR3 DNA: TGTGCCAGCTCACCACCGACCGGGAGCGAAGCCTACAATGAGCAGTTCTTC.

The chain recombines TRBV4-1 with TRBJ1-4; 7 bases line up with TRBD1. Trimming removed 3 bases from V and 6 bases from J; junction bases left unmatched: 7. The length of the CDR3 is 15 residues. Germline V gene lookup returns CDR1 MGHRA and CDR2 YSYEKL. The CDR3 region has the DNA TGCGCCAGCAGCCACCGACAGGGAGGAGATGAAAAACTGTTTTTT. Encoded protein: CASSHRQGGDEKLFF.

The gene calls are TRBV27 and TRBJ2-7; D is perhaps TRBD1 (5 bases). Germline V CDR1 and CDR2: MNHEY, SMNVEV (reference sequence). Trimming pared 0 bases from V and 1 base from J, leaving 10 bases between. The CDR3 totals 15 residues. As DNA, the CDR3 is TGTGCCAGCAGTTTATCGTTTCAGGGTTCCTACGAGCAGTACTTC. This encodes CASSLSFQGSYEQYF.

This chain joins TRBV7-2 and TRBJ1-2, with TRBD1 matching 8 bases. V gave up 0 bases and J gave up 8 bases; unmatched junction bases: 20. CDR1 is SGHTA and CDR2 is FQGNSA in the germline V gene. CDR3 length: 19 residues. The CDR3 DNA reads TGTGCCAGCAGCTTAGCCTACCAACACCCATCTCAGGGGGCGTCGGGCTACACCTTC. It yields the protein CASSLAYQHPSQGASGYTF.

About this clone: Other nucleotide sequences from this sample produce the same CDR3. The genes are TRBV5-6 and TRBJ2-7, with 8 bases aligning to TRBD1. V was clipped by 2 bases and J by 2 bases; unmatched bases: 3. This CDR3 comprises 14 residues. The germline V gene has CDR1 SGHDT and CDR2 YYEEEE. CDR3 nucleotides: TGTGCCAGCAGCTTCGGGACAGGCACCTACGAGCAGTACTTC. It codes for CASSFGTGTYEQYF.

CDR3 nucleotides: TGTGCCAGCAGTGGCGCGCCTAGCGGGAGGAGTGGCTCCTACGAGCAGTACTTC. Amino acid sequence: CASSGAPSGRSGSYEQYF. The chain carries TRBV25-1 and TRBJ2-7; TRBD2 matches at 11 bases. From germline, CDR1 is MGHDK and CDR2 SYGVNS. Trimming at V came to 4 bases and at J to 0 bases, leaving 11 bases not matched to a gene. This CDR3 is built from 18 residues.

This rearrangement joins TRBV7-9 to TRBJ2-5, with D unclear. The CDR3 has 12 amino acids. CDR1 is SEHNR and CDR2 is FQNEAQ in the germline V gene (reference sequence). Trimming removed 5 bases from V and 5 bases from J, with 9 bases in between. The CDR3 protein is CASSLLRETQYF. CDR3 coding DNA: TGTGCCAGCAGCCTCTTGCGCGAGACCCAGTACTTC.

The V call is TRBV14, the J call TRBJ2-4; possible D gene TRBD1, 5 bases. The germline gives CDR1 SGHDN, CDR2 FVKESK. This CDR3 comprises 14 residues. Trimming left V 0 bases short and J 6 bases short, with 9 bases between. CDR3 DNA: TGTGCCAGCAGCCAAGAACAGGTGGGAAACATTCAGTACTTC. Protein: CASSQEQVGNIQYF.

The V gene is TRBV5-1, the J gene TRBJ2-3; TRBD2 is a possible D gene (6 bases). In germline, CDR1 is SGHRS, CDR2 YFSETQ. The CDR3 spans 15 residues. V lost 1 base and J lost 1, with 10 bases in between. CDR3 in amino acids: CASSLRASGTDTQYF. The CDR3 DNA sequence: TGCGCCAGCAGCTTGAGGGCTAGCGGCACAGATACGCAGTATTTT.

The chain's CDR3 is CASSYFRGSVPDTQYF. The CDR3 region has the DNA TGTGCCAGCAGTTACTTCAGGGGGAGCGTCCCAGATACGCAGTATTTT. V and J are TRBV6-6 and TRBJ2-3; TRBD1 matches 7 bases. The CDR3 runs 16 residues. V dropped 1 base and J dropped 4; count of bases not matched to a gene: 8. The V gene's germline CDR1 is MNHNY and CDR2 SVGAGI (reference sequence).

V usage is TRBV28 and J usage is TRBJ1-1; TRBD1 matches at 9 bases. CDR1 MDHEN and CDR2 SYDVKM come from the germline V gene. The CDR3 has 16 residues. The J segment lost 0 bases and the V segment lost 3 bases, leaving 5 bases of the junction unmatched. The CDR3 spells CASSLTGGALNTEAFF. The CDR3 coding sequence is TGTGCCAGCAGTTTGACAGGGGGGGCCTTGAACACTGAAGCTTTCTTT.